This TCR beta chain was identified in a study of cytomegalovirus exposure and HLA in healthy donors. As concerns this clone: Its antigen is as yet unknown.

General observations from the study: A later analysis by the authors found several of the most significant clusters apparently linked to common viral pathogens.

The PCR employed 60 Vbeta primers together with 13 Jbeta primers. Some clones are missing from TCRdb's copy, which holds only in-frame ones; the method was immunoSEQ multiplex PCR. Of some 180,000 clones in the sample, about 9.4% are singletons; the top ten hold roughly 1.3%. V lost 1 base and J lost 2, with 8 bases in between. CDR1 and CDR2 (germline): SQVTM, ANQGSEA. The CDR3 length is 13 residues. The chain links TRBV29-1 to TRBJ1-1; D is unclear. The sequence was collected from a woman between 25 and 40 years old in good health and CMV-seropositive. The specimen sequenced was PBMCs. DNA of the CDR3: TGCAGCGTTGAAGGGCCAGTTAACACTGAAGCTTTCTTT. It specifies CSVEGPVNTEAFF.